This TCR beta chain came from a study of shared clonotypes between healthy human individuals. Libraries were prepared by immunoSEQ multiplex PCR; TCRdb keeps only in-frame clonotypes and omits some of them. The table has approximately 500,000 clones, about 95% seen once. Trimming removed 0 bases from V and 0 bases from J, with 8 bases in between. CDR1 is MNHEY and CDR2 is SMNVEV in the germline V gene (reference sequence). This CDR3 has 15 residues. Sequencing was performed on naive CD4+ T cells sorted from blood. Subset indicated: CD45RA+ positively selected. V gene TRBV27 combines with J gene TRBJ1-1; D remains ambiguous. This receptor was identified in a woman in her thirties in good health. This chain's CDR3 is CASSLSSRMNTEAFF. For the CDR3, the DNA is TGTGCCAGCAGTTTATCGTCGCGGATGAACACTGAAGCTTTCTTT.